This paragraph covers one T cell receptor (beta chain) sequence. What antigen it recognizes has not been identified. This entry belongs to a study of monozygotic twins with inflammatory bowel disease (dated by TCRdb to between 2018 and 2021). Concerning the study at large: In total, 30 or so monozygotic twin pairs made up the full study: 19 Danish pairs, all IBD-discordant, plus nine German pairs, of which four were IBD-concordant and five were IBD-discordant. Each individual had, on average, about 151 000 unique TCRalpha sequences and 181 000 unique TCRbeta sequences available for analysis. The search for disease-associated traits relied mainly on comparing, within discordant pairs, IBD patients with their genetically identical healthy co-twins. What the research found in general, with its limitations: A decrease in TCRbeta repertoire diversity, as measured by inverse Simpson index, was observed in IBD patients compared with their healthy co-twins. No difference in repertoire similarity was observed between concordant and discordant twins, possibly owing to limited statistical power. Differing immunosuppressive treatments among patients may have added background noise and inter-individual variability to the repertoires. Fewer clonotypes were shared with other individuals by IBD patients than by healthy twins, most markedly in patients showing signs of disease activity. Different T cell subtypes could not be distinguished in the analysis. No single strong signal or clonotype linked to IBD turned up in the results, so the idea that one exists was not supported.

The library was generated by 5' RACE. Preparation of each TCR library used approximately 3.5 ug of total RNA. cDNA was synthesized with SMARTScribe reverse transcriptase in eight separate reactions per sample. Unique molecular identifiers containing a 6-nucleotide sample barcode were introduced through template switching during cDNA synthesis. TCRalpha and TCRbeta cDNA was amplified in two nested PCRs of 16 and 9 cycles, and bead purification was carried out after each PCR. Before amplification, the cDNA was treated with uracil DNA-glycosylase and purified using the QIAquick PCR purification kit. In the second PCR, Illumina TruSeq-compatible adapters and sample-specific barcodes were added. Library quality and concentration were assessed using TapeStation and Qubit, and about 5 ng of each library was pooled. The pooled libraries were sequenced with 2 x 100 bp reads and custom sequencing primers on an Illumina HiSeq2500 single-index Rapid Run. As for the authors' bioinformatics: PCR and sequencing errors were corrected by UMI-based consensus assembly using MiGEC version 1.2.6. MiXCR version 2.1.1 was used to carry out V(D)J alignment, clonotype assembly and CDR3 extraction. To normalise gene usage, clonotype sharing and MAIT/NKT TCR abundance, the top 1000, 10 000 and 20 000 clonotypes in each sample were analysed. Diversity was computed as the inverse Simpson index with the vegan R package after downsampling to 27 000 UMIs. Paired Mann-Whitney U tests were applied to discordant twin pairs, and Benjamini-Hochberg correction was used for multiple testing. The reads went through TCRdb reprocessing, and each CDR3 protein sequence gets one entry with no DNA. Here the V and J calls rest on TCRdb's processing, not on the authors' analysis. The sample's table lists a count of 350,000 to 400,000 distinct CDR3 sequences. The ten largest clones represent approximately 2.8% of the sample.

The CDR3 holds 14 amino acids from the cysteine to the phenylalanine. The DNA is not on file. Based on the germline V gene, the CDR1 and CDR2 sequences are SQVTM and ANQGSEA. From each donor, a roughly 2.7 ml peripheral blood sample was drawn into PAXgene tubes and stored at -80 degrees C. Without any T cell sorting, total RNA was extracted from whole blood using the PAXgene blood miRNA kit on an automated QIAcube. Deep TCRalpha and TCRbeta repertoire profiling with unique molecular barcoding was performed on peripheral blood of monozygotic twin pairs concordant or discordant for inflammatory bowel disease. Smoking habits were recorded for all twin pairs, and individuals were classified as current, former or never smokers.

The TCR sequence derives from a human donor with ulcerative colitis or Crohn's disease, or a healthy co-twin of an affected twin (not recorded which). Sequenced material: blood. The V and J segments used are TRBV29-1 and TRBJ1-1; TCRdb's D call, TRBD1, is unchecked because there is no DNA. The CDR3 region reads CSAQASPWNTEAFF. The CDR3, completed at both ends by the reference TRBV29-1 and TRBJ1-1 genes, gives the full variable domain SAVISQKPSRDICQRGTSLTIQCQVDSQVTMMFWYRQQPGQSLTLIATANQGSEATYESGFVIDKFPISRPNLTFSTLTVSNMSPEDSSIYLCSAQASPWNTEAFFGQGTRLTVV.